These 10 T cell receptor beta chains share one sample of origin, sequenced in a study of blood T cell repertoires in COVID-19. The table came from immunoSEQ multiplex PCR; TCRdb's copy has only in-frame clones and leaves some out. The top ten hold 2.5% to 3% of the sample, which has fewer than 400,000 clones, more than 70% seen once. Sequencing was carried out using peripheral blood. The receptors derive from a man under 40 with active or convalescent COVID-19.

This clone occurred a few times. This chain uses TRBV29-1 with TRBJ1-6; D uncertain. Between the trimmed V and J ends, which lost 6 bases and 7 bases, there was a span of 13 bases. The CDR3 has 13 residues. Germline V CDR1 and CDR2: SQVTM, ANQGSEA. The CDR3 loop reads CSVGEVGNSPLHF. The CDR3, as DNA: TGCAGCGTGGGAGAGGTTGGAAATTCACCCCTCCACTTT.

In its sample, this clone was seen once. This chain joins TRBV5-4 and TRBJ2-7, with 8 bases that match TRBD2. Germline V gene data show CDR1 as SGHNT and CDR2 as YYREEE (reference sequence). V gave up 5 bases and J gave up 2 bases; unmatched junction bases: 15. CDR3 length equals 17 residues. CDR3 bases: TGTGCCAGCAGTTTCTCCACGACTAGCGCGTTTGCCTACGAGCAGTACTTC. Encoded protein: CASSFSTTSAFAYEQYF.

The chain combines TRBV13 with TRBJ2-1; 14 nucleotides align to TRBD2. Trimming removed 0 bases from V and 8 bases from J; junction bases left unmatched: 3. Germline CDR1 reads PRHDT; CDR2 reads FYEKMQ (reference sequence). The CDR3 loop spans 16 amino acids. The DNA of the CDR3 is TGTGCCAGCAGCTTAGGGACTAGCGGGGGGGCCGATGAGCAGTTCTTC. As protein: CASSLGTSGGADEQFF.

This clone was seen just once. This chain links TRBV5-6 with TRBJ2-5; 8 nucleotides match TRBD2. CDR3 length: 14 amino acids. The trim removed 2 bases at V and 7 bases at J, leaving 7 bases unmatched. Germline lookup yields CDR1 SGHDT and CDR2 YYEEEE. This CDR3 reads CASSFGSGKATQYF. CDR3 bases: TGTGCCAGCAGCTTCGGTAGCGGGAAGGCGACCCAGTACTTC.

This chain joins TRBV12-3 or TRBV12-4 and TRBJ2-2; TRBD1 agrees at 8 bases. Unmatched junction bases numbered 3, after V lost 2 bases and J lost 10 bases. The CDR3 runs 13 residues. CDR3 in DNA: TGTGCCAGCAGTTTACAGGGGGCTCAGGAGCTGTTTTTT. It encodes CASSLQGAQELFF.

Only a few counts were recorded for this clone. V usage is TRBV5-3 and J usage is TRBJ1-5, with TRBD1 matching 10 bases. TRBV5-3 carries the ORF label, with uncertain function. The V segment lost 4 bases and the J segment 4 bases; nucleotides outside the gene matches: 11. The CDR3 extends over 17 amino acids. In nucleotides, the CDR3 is TGTGCCAGAAGCCTAAGGACAGGGGGGCGAGGGAATCAGCCCCAGCATTTT. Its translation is CARSLRTGGRGNQPQHF.

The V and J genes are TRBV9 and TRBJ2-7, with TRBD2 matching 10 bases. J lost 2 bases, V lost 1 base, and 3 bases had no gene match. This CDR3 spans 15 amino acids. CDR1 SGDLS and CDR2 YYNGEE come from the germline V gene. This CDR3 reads CASSVKLAGTYEQYF. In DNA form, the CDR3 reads TGTGCCAGCAGCGTAAAACTAGCGGGGACCTACGAGCAGTACTTC.

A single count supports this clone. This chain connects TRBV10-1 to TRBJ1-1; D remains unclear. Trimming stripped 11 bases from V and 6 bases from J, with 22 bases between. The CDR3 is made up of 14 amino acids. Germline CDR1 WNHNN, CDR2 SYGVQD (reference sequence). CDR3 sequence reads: CACCRWEDGSEAFF. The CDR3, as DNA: TGCGCCTGCTGTCGATGGGAGGACGGATCTGAAGCTTTCTTT.

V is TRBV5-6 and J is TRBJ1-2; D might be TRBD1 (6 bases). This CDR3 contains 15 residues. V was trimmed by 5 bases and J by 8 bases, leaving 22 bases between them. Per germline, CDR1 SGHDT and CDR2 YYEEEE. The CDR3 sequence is CASSSGPTGLDGYTF. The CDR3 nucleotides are TGTGCCAGCAGTTCCGGCCCGACAGGCCTTGACGGCTACACCTTC. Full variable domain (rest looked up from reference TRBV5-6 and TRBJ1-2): DAGVTQSPTHLIKTRGQQVTLRCSPKSGHDTVSWYQQALGQGPQFIFQYYEEEERQRGNFPDRFSGHQFPNYSSELNVNALLLGDSALYLCASSSGPTGLDGYTFGSGTRLTVV.

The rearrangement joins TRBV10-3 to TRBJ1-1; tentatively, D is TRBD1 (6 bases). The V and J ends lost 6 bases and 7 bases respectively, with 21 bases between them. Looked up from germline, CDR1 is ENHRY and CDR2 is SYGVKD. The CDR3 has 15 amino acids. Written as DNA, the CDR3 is TGTGCCATCAGCCCCGCCCCGGACAGACCCCATGAAGCTTTCTTT. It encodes CAISPAPDRPHEAFF.